Listed below are T cell receptor beta chains from one sample, sequenced in a study of T cell responses to AZD1222 COVID-19 vaccine. Data came from immunoSEQ multiplex PCR; TCRdb stores just in-frame clones and leaves some out. The sample contains 100,000 to 130,000 clones, 87% of which appear only once. The source material was peripheral blood, sampled on day 0 of AZD1222 vaccination. The origin of the receptors is an adult in good health. Both conserved end residues are part of each CDR3. The D gene is left open where the match is weak. Clone size is not always given. Where it is, it says once, few, many or a class for expanded clones.

j_call	v_call	clone_size	d_call	cdr3_aa	cdr3_nt
TRBJ2-1	TRBV19	.	TRBD2	CASSIDRRLAGKNEQFF	TGTGCCAGTAGTATAGATCGGAGGCTAGCGGGTAAGAATGAGCAGTTCTTC
TRBJ2-2	TRBV21-1	.	.	CASSSLKGAMGGELFF	TGTGCCAGCAGCAGCCTCAAAGGGGCCATGGGCGGGGAGCTGTTTTTT
TRBJ2-1	TRBV7-2	.	TRBD2	CASSFTSGNIF	TGTGCCAGCAGCTTTACTAGCGGGAATATCTTC
TRBJ2-7	TRBV12-3/TRBV12-4	.	.	CASSTTSSHEQYF	TGTGCCAGCAGTACCACCTCATCGCACGAGCAGTACTTC
TRBJ2-1	TRBV2	.	TRBD2	CASSEREGLANNEQFF	TGTGCCAGCAGTGAACGGGAAGGACTAGCTAACAATGAGCAGTTCTTC
TRBJ1-2	TRBV4-2	.	TRBD1	CASSQDRTGYGYTF	TGTGCCAGCAGCCAAGACCGGACAGGGTATGGCTACACCTTC
TRBJ1-1	TRBV6-5	.	TRBD1	CASHIGQGGTEAFF	TGTGCCAGTCACATCGGACAGGGAGGCACTGAAGCTTTCTTT
TRBJ2-7	TRBV19	.	.	CASSIEAGSSYEQYF	TGTGCCAGTAGTATAGAGGCAGGCTCCTCCTACGAGCAGTACTTC
TRBJ2-7	TRBV12-3/TRBV12-4	.	.	CASSFRLTEQYF	TGTGCCAGCAGTTTCAGACTCACGGAGCAGTACTTC
TRBJ2-5	TRBV4-2	.	TRBD2	CASSQTRESSDQETQYF	TGTGCCAGCAGCCAAACGCGGGAGTCTAGCGACCAAGAGACCCAGTACTTC
TRBJ2-2	TRBV5-1	.	.	CASSLVRGGAGELFF	TGCGCCAGCAGCTTGGTCAGGGGAGGCGCCGGGGAGCTGTTTTTT
TRBJ2-7	TRBV5-4	.	TRBD1	CASSWDGGQGYEQYF	TGTGCCAGCAGCTGGGACGGGGGACAGGGTTACGAGCAGTACTTC
TRBJ1-1	TRBV28	.	.	CASSLRALNTEAFF	TGTGCCAGCAGTCTCCGGGCCCTGAACACTGAAGCTTTCTTT
TRBJ2-5	TRBV7-9	few	.	CASSRTDMQETQYF	TGTGCCAGCAGCCGGACGGACATGCAAGAGACCCAGTACTTC
TRBJ2-2	TRBV7-9	.	.	CASSPPTSPGELFF	TGTGCCAGCAGCCCCCCGACTAGTCCCGGGGAGCTGTTTTTT
TRBJ1-4	TRBV29-1	.	.	CSVEDREGGRTNEKLFF	TGCAGCGTTGAAGATCGGGAGGGGGGACGCACTAATGAAAAACTGTTTTTT
TRBJ1-5	TRBV6-2/TRBV6-3	.	.	CASSDWTNQPQHF	TGTGCCAGCAGTGACTGGACAAATCAGCCCCAGCATTTT
TRBJ2-1	TRBV27	.	.	CASSTTGYNEQFF	TGTGCCAGCAGTACGACAGGTTACAATGAGCAGTTCTTC
TRBJ1-6	TRBV6-5	.	.	CASEILDGGDSPLHF	TGTGCCAGCGAAATCCTTGACGGTGGGGATTCACCCCTCCACTTT
TRBJ1-1	TRBV7-2	.	.	CASSRRLDTEAFF	TGTGCCAGCAGCCGCAGGCTGGACACTGAAGCTTTCTTT
TRBJ2-1	TRBV19	once	.	CASSISSNEQFF	TGTGCCAGTAGTATATCGAGCAATGAGCAGTTCTTC
TRBJ1-3	TRBV9	.	.	CASSVGSVGTGNTIYF	TGTGCCAGCAGCGTAGGATCGGTGGGGACGGGAAACACCATATATTTT
TRBJ1-5	TRBV15	.	TRBD1	CATRRGGGGLNQPQHF	TGTGCCACCAGACGAGGGGGAGGGGGCTTAAATCAGCCCCAGCATTTT
TRBJ2-2	TRBV30	.	.	CARSLIANTGELFF	TGTGCCCGGTCCTTAATAGCGAACACCGGGGAGCTGTTTTTT
TRBJ1-3	TRBV10-3	.	.	CAISESGSGNTIYF	TGTGCCATCAGTGAGTCAGGCTCGGGAAACACCATATATTTT
TRBJ2-5	TRBV5-5	.	TRBD1	CASSYSGQQETQYF	TGTGCCAGCAGCTACTCGGGACAGCAAGAGACCCAGTACTTC
TRBJ1-4	TRBV18	.	.	CASSPSGRSPTNEKLFF	TGTGCCAGCTCACCGAGTGGACGAAGCCCAACTAATGAAAAACTGTTTTTT
TRBJ2-2	TRBV2	.	.	CASRALNTGELFF	TGTGCCAGCAGGGCGCTTAACACCGGGGAGCTGTTTTTT
TRBJ1-2	TRBV11-2	once	.	CASSPPGTPTTGGYTF	TGTGCCAGCAGCCCCCCCGGGACTCCAACAACGGGTGGCTACACCTTC
TRBJ1-5	TRBV4-1	.	.	CASSQVQVAGPQHF	TGCGCCAGCAGCCAAGTGCAGGTGGCAGGACCCCAGCATTTT
TRBJ2-5	TRBV6-4	.	.	CASSDIPEGTQYF	TGTGCCAGCAGTGACATACCCGAGGGGACCCAGTACTTC
TRBJ1-4	TRBV5-1	.	TRBD1	CASSPGQGNEKLFF	TGCGCCAGCAGCCCGGGACAGGGAAATGAAAAACTGTTTTTT
TRBJ2-7	TRBV6-5	.	.	CASNEPGRGSYEQYF	TGTGCCAGCAACGAACCGGGACGGGGATCCTACGAGCAGTACTTC
TRBJ2-3	TRBV7-8	.	TRBD2	CASSRAGRPGKDTQYF	TGTGCCAGCAGCCGAGCGGGGAGGCCGGGGAAAGATACGCAGTATTTT
TRBJ1-5	TRBV18	.	TRBD1	CASSQNRGNQPQHF	TGTGCCAGCTCACAGAACAGGGGGAATCAGCCCCAGCATTTT
TRBJ2-3	TRBV9	.	.	CASSVGGARPTDTQYF	TGTGCCAGCAGCGTAGGGGGGGCGCGGCCGACAGATACGCAGTATTTT
TRBJ2-7	TRBV4-1	.	.	CASSQDPGPSSGQYF	TGCGCCAGCAGCCAAGATCCGGGACCATCCTCGGGGCAGTACTTC
TRBJ2-1	TRBV27	.	.	CASSPGTYRRNEQFF	TGTGCCAGCAGTCCAGGGACTTACCGTAGGAATGAGCAGTTCTTC
TRBJ1-6	TRBV5-1	.	TRBD1	CASSTGTGSSPLHF	TGCGCCAGCAGCACCGGGACAGGGAGTTCACCCCTCCACTTT
TRBJ1-1	TRBV18	.	.	CASSPPSGREGTAFF	TGTGCCAGCTCACCACCGAGTGGGAGGGAGGGAACGGCTTTCTTT
TRBJ2-1	TRBV6-2/TRBV6-3	.	.	CASSHRVNEQFF	TGTGCCAGCAGTCACAGGGTCAATGAGCAGTTCTTC
TRBJ2-1	TRBV7-9	.	TRBD2	CASSLAGLYDGEQFF	TGTGCCAGCAGCTTAGCGGGACTATACGACGGTGAGCAGTTCTTC
TRBJ2-3	TRBV11-2	.	.	CASSLGTPGVDTQYF	TGTGCCAGCAGCTTAGGGACACCAGGGGTAGATACGCAGTATTTT
TRBJ1-1	TRBV3-1/TRBV3-2	.	.	CASSQDRGALNTEAFF	TGTGCCAGCAGCCAAGATCGCGGGGCTCTGAACACTGAAGCTTTCTTT
TRBJ2-1	TRBV30	.	TRBD2	CSLLAGGNEQFF	TGTTCCCTACTAGCGGGAGGCAATGAGCAGTTCTTC
TRBJ1-2	TRBV6-2/TRBV6-3	.	.	CASSPLGQLNYGYTF	TGTGCCAGCAGCCCCCTGGGGCAGCTTAACTATGGCTACACCTTC
TRBJ1-1	TRBV5-4	.	TRBD1	CASSVRQGEGLMLNTEAFF	TGTGCCAGCAGCGTTCGACAGGGGGAGGGCCTAATGCTTAACACTGAAGCTTTCTTT
TRBJ2-1	TRBV6-2/TRBV6-3	.	TRBD2	CASSYAPTSGRAVNNANEQFF	TGTGCCAGCAGTTACGCCCCTACTAGCGGGAGGGCCGTCAATAACGCCAATGAGCAGTTCTTC
TRBJ1-1	TRBV6-1	.	.	CASSELMNTEAFF	TGTGCCAGCAGTGAACTAATGAACACTGAAGCTTTCTTT
TRBJ2-1	TRBV3-1/TRBV3-2	.	TRBD2	CASSQDRGLALYEQFF	TGTGCCAGCAGCCAAGATCGGGGACTAGCCTTATATGAGCAGTTCTTC
TRBJ1-2	TRBV19	.	.	CASSIEGTVYGYTF	TGTGCCAGTAGTATAGAAGGGACGGTCTATGGCTACACCTTC